What follows are 22 T cell receptor beta chains derived from one specimen sequenced in a study of blood T cell repertoires in COVID-19. The table came from immunoSEQ multiplex PCR; TCRdb's copy has only in-frame clones and leaves some out. The sample has tens of thousands of clones, about 90% seen once. The specimen sequenced was peripheral blood. The receptors stem from a woman aged 50 to 65 with active or convalescent COVID-19.

This rearrangement joins TRBV12-3 or TRBV12-4 to TRBJ1-2; D call uncertain. V was clipped by 5 bases and J by 8 bases, with 12 bases between them. This CDR3 has 12 amino acids. The CDR3 sequence is CASSPVYGGYTF. The DNA for the CDR3 is TGTGCCAGCAGTCCCGTTTACGGGGGCTACACCTTC.

The rearrangement links TRBV9 to TRBJ1-3; D is uncertain. The CDR3 is 15 residues long. V lost 0 bases, J lost 11 bases, and 18 bases lay in between. Germline V lookup: CDR1 SGDLS, CDR2 YYNGEE. CDR3 amino acids: CASSVEEGRGSAIYF. The CDR3 region has the DNA TGTGCCAGCAGCGTAGAGGAGGGTCGGGGTAGCGCCATATATTTT.

This rearrangement joins TRBV13 to TRBJ2-3; 8 nucleotides match TRBD2. Per germline, CDR1 PRHDT and CDR2 FYEKMQ (reference sequence). The CDR3 runs 18 residues. V was clipped by 5 bases and J by 1 base; unmatched bases: 14. CDR3 amino acids: CASSPGVGGAYGTDTQYF. In nucleotides, the CDR3 is TGTGCCAGCAGCCCAGGGGTCGGGGGGGCCTATGGCACAGATACGCAGTATTTT. Supplemented by reference TRBV13 and TRBJ2-3, the full variable domain reads AAGVIQSPRHLIKEKRETATLKCYPIPRHDTVYWYQQGPGQDPQFLISFYEKMQSDKGSIPDRFSAQQFSDYHSELNMSSLELGDSALYFCASSPGVGGAYGTDTQYFGPGTRLTVL.

This chain links TRBV20-1 with TRBJ2-1; D is uncertain. Trimming removed 6 bases from V and 5 bases from J, with 8 bases in between. This CDR3 contains 11 residues. Per the germline V gene, CDR1 is DFQATT and CDR2 is SNEGSKA (reference sequence). For the CDR3, the DNA is TGCAGTGCCCGCCGAGACAATGAGCAGTTCTTC. Encoded protein: CSARRDNEQFF.

This sequence joins TRBV7-7 and TRBJ2-1; TRBD1 aligns across 11 bases. Germline V gene lookup returns CDR1 SSHAT and CDR2 FNYEAQ (reference sequence). The CDR3 is 15 residues long. J was trimmed by 4 bases and V by 4 bases; bases with no gene match: 3. The CDR3 region is CASSSGQGVYNEQFF. CDR3 DNA sequence: TGTGCCAGCAGCTCGGGACAGGGGGTATACAATGAGCAGTTCTTC.

This clone has a single count. CDR3 DNA sequence: TGTGCCAGCAGCTTGGACAGGTCAAACAACGGCTACACCTTC. This translates into CASSLDRSNNGYTF. The chain recombines TRBV5-4 with TRBJ1-2, with D possibly being TRBD1 (5 bases). The CDR3 runs to 14 residues. Germline V gene sequence: CDR1 SGHNT, CDR2 YYREEE (reference sequence). Trimming pared 0 bases from V and 8 bases from J, leaving 14 bases between.

V and J are TRBV5-5 and TRBJ1-2; 7 nucleotides align to TRBD1. Looked up from germline, CDR1 is SGHKS and CDR2 is YYEKEE (reference sequence). The CDR3 is 13 residues long. Germline trimming cut 4 bases from V and 8 bases from J; bases unmatched to any gene: 8. CDR3: CASSPSGGLGYTF. The CDR3, as DNA: TGTGCCAGCAGCCCGTCAGGGGGGTTAGGCTACACCTTC.

Relative to its sample, this clone is medium-sized. V is TRBV6-2 or TRBV6-3 and J is TRBJ2-2, with 7 positions matching TRBD1. Trimming removed 6 bases from V and 5 bases from J; junction bases left unmatched: 15. There are 17 residues in the CDR3. Germline V gene data show CDR1 as MNHEY and CDR2 as SVGEGT. CDR3 nucleotides: TGTGCCAGCAGCCGTGGACAGGTTAGTCGGCGGACCGGGGAGCTGTTTTTT. Its protein is CASSRGQVSRRTGELFF.

The rearrangement uses TRBV5-1 and TRBJ2-5, with 7 bases fitting TRBD2. This CDR3 has 15 amino acids. V shed 4 bases, J shed 5 bases, and the junction held 11 bases outside the gene matches. Germline CDR1 SGHRS, CDR2 YFSETQ. CDR3 loop: CASSARAGVRETQYF. The CDR3 DNA sequence: TGCGCCAGCAGCGCCCGGGCGGGGGTTAGGGAGACCCAGTACTTC.

This chain links TRBV4-3 with TRBJ2-1, with 11 positions matching TRBD2. Unmatched junction bases numbered 6, after V lost 0 bases and J lost 8 bases. CDR1 and CDR2 (germline): LGHNA, YSLEER. The CDR3 loop spans 16 amino acids. CDR3 amino acids: CASSQDLAGGLDEQFF. In nucleotides, the CDR3 is TGCGCCAGCAGCCAAGATTTAGCGGGGGGGCTGGATGAGCAGTTCTTC.

The rearrangement uses TRBV19 and TRBJ2-7, with TRBD2 matching over 8 bases. The germline V gene encodes CDR1 LNHDA and CDR2 SQIVND (reference sequence). The CDR3 loop spans 14 amino acids. J lost 4 bases, V lost 10 bases, and 12 bases had no gene match. The CDR3 loop reads CATSMGRGGYEQYF. For the CDR3, the DNA is TGTGCCACCTCCATGGGACGGGGGGGATACGAGCAGTACTTC.

V and J are TRBV3-1 (or the pseudogene TRBV3-2) and TRBJ1-2, with D tentatively TRBD1 (5 bases). Trimming cost V 1 base and J 2 bases, with 8 bases left between them. Germline CDR1 and CDR2: LGHDT and YNNKEL (reference sequence). The CDR3 length is 14 residues. The CDR3 sequence: CASSQGGGNYGYTF. The CDR3, as DNA: TGTGCCAGCAGCCAAGGTGGGGGGAACTATGGCTACACCTTC.

The rearrangement uses TRBV4-2 and TRBJ1-6; possible D gene TRBD1, 5 bases. Per germline, CDR1 LGHNA and CDR2 YNFKEQ. The CDR3 is 15 amino acids. Trimming removed 0 bases from V and 7 bases from J, with 10 bases in between. The CDR3 region is CASSQDRGVNSPLHF. Written as DNA, the CDR3 is TGTGCCAGCAGCCAAGATCGGGGGGTAAATTCACCCCTCCACTTT.

This clone was counted a few times. This rearrangement joins TRBV5-1 to TRBJ2-7; D might be TRBD1 (6 bases). The CDR3 has 15 amino acids. Germline V gene sequence: CDR1 SGHRS, CDR2 YFSETQ. Trimming left V 3 bases short and J 2 bases short, with 15 bases between. This CDR3 is CASSSRPGQPYEQYF. DNA for the CDR3: TGCGCCAGCAGCTCGCGACCGGGACAACCCTACGAGCAGTACTTC. The complete variable domain, with remaining parts taken from reference TRBV5-1 and TRBJ2-7, reads KAGVTQTPRYLIKTRGQQVTLSCSPISGHRSVSWYQQTPGQGLQFLFEYFSETQRNKGNFPGRFSGRQFSNSRSEMNVSTLELGDSALYLCASSSRPGQPYEQYFGPGTRLTVT.

The V gene is TRBV7-9, the J gene TRBJ2-1, with TRBD1 identical over 11 bases. V dropped 2 bases and J dropped 5; count of bases not matched to a gene: 5. The CDR3 loop spans 16 amino acids. CDR1 and CDR2 (germline): SEHNR, FQNEAQ (reference sequence). The CDR3 DNA follows: TGTGCCAGCAGCTTATCTTTGGACAGGGGGCACAATGAGCAGTTCTTC. Translation: CASSLSLDRGHNEQFF.

V usage is TRBV5-1 and J usage is TRBJ2-5, with D perhaps matching TRBD2 (6 bases). The V gene lost 4 bases and the J gene lost 1 base, with 8 bases spanning the gap. Germline lookup yields CDR1 SGHRS and CDR2 YFSETQ. The CDR3 contains 13 residues. The CDR3 here is CASSNSGQETQYF. In nucleotides, the CDR3 is TGCGCCAGCAGCAATAGCGGCCAAGAGACCCAGTACTTC. Supplemented by reference TRBV5-1 and TRBJ2-5, the full variable domain reads KAGVTQTPRYLIKTRGQQVTLSCSPISGHRSVSWYQQTPGQGLQFLFEYFSETQRNKGNFPGRFSGRQFSNSRSEMNVSTLELGDSALYLCASSNSGQETQYFGPGTRLLVL.

The chain combines TRBV11-2 with TRBJ1-2; no definite D call. The CDR3 length is 12 residues. The V end lost 0 bases, the J end lost 8 bases, and 7 bases lay between the germline ends. CDR1 is SGHAT, CDR2 FQNNGV, per germline. As DNA, the CDR3 is TGTGCCAGCAGCTTAGATCGAAGCGGCTACACCTTC. Protein product: CASSLDRSGYTF.

The chain uses TRBV6-2 or TRBV6-3 and TRBJ1-2; D remains unclear. Trimming cost V 6 bases and J 3 bases, with 8 bases left between them. The CDR3 has 12 amino acids. Germline CDR1 MNHEY, CDR2 SVGEGT. CDR3 sequence reads: CASSQSDYGYTF. As DNA, the CDR3 is TGTGCCAGCAGCCAGTCGGACTATGGCTACACCTTC.

CDR3 sequence reads: CASSAGQTFTDTQYF. The CDR3 DNA follows: TGTGCCAGCAGCGCGGGACAAACTTTCACAGATACGCAGTATTTT. The chain employs TRBV9 and TRBJ2-3; maybe TRBD1 (6 bases). V lost 3 bases and J 2 bases, leaving 13 bases between the germline ends. CDR1 is SGDLS, CDR2 YYNGEE, per germline. The CDR3 has 15 amino acids.

This chain connects TRBV6-6 to TRBJ2-7; possibly TRBD1 for D (5 bases). Looked up from germline, CDR1 is MNHNY and CDR2 is SVGAGI (reference sequence). V was shortened by 5 bases and J by 0 bases, with 8 bases between the two germline ends. The CDR3 is 13 residues long. Written as DNA, the CDR3 is TGTGCCAGCAGTCCCCAGGGCTCCTACGAGCAGTACTTC. This encodes CASSPQGSYEQYF.

The V call is TRBV15, the J call TRBJ2-7; 8 nucleotides match TRBD1. Germline V gene data show CDR1 as LNHNV and CDR2 as YYDKDF (reference sequence). After removal of 5 bases from V and 4 bases from J, the junction contained 10 bases not matched to a gene. The CDR3 totals 15 residues. The CDR3, as DNA: TGTGCCACCAGCCCGGGACAGGCCGAGGTGTACGAGCAGTACTTC. This gives the protein CATSPGQAEVYEQYF.

The chain carries TRBV25-1 and TRBJ2-5, with D maybe TRBD2 (7 bases). Deletions cut 5 bases from V and 2 bases from J, with 18 bases between. Germline V gives CDR1 MGHDK, CDR2 SYGVNS. The CDR3 length is 16 residues. For the CDR3, the DNA is TGTGCCAGCAGTCACCTAGCAGGGAGGGGGCAAGAGACCCAGTACTTC. It specifies CASSHLAGRGQETQYF.